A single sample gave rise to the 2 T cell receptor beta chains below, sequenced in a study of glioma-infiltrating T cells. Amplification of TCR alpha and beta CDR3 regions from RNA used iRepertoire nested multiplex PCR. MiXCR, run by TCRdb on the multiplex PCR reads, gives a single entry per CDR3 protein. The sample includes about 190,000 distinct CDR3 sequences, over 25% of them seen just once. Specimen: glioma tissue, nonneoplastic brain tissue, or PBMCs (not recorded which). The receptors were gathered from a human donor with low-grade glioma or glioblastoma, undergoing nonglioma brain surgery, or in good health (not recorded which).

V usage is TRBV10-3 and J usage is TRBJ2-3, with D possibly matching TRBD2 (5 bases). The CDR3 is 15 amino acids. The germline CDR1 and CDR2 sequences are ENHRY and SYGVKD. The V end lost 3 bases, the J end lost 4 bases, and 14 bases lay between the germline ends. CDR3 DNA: TGTGCCATCAGTGACAACGTCGGTAGCGCAGATACGCAGTATTTT. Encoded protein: CAISDNVGSADTQYF.

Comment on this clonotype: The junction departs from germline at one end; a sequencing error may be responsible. The CDR3 loop reads CASSQGAANTKAFF. CDR3 DNA: TGCGCCAGCAGCCAAGGGGCAGCTAACACTAAAGCTTTCTTT. The chain joins TRBV4-3 to TRBJ1-1, with unresolved D. This CDR3 has 14 amino acids. Germline assignment: CDR1 LGHNA and CDR2 YSLEER.